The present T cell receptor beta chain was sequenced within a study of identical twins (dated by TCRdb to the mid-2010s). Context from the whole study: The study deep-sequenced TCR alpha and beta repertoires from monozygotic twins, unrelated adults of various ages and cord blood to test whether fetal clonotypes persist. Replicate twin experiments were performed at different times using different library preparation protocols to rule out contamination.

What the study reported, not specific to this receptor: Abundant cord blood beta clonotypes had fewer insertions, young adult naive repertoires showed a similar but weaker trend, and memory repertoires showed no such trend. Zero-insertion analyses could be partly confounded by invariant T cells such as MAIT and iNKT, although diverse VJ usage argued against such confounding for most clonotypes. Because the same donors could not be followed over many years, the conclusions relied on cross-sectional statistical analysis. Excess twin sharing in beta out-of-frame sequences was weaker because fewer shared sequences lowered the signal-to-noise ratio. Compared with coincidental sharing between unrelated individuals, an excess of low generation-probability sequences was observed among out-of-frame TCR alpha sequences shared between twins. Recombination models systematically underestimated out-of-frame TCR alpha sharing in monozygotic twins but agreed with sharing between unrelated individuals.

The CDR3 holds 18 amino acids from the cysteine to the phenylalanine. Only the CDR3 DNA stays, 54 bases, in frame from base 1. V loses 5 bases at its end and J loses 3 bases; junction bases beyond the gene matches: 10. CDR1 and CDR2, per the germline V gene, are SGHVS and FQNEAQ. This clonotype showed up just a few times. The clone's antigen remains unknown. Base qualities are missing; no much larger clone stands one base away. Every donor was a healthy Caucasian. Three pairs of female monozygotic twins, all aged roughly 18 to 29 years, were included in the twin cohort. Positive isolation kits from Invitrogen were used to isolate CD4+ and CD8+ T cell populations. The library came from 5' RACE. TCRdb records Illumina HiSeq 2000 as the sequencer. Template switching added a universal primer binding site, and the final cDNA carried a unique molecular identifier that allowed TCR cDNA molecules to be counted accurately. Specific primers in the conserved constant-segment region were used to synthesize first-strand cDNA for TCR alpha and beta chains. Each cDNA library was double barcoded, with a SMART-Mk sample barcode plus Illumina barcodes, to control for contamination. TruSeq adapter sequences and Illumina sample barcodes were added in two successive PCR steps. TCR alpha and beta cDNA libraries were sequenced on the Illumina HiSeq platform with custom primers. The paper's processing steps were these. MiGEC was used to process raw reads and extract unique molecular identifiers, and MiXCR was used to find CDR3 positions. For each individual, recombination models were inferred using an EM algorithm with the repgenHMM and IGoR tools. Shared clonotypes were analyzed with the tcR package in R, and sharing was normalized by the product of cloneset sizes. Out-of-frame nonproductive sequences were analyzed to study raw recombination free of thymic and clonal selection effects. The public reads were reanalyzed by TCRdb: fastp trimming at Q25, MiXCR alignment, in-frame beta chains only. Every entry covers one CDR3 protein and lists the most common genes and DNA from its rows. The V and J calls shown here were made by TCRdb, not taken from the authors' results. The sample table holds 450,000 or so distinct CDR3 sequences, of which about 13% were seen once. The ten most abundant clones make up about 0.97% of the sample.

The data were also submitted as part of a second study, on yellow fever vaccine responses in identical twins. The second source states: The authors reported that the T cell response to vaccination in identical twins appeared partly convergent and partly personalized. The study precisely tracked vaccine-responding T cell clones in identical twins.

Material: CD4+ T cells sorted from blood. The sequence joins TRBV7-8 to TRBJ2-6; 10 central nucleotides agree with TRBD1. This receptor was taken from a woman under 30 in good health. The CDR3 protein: CASSITMTGGVGANVLTF. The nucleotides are TGTGCCAGCAGCATAACTATGACAGGGGGCGTTGGGGCCAACGTCCTGACTTTC.